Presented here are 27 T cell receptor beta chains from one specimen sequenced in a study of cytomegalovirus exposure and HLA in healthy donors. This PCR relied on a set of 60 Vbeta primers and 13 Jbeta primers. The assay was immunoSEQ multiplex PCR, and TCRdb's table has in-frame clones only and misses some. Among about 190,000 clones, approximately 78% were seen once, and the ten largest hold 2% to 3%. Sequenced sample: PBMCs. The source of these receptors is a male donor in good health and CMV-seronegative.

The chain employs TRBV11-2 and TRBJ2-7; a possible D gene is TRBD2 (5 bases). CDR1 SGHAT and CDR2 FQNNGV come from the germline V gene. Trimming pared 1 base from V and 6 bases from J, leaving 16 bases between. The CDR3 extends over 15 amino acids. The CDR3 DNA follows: TGTGCCAGCAGCTTAGGGAGGACCCTAGCAGCCGAGCAGTACTTC. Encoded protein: CASSLGRTLAAEQYF.

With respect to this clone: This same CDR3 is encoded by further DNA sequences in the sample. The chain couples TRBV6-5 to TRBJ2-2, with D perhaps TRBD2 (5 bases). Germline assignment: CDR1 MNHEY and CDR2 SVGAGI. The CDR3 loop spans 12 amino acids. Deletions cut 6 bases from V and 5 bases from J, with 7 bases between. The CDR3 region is CASSRGTGELFF. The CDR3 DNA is TGTGCCAGCAGCCGGGGTACCGGGGAGCTGTTTTTT.

CDR3: CSAGTSGIYEQYF. The CDR3 DNA follows: TGCAGCGCCGGGACTAGCGGTATCTACGAGCAGTACTTC. This chain uses TRBV29-1 with TRBJ2-7, with 11 bases identical to TRBD2. The CDR3 runs to 13 residues. Germline assignment: CDR1 SQVTM and CDR2 ANQGSEA. Trimming at V came to 7 bases and at J to 3 bases, leaving 5 bases not matched to a gene.

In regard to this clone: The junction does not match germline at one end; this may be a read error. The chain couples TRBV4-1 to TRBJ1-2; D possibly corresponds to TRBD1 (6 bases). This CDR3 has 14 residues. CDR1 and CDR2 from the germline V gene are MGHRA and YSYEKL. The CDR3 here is CASSQVGQRGGYPF. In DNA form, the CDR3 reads TGCGCCAGCAGCCAAGTTGGACAGCGAGGAGGCTACCCCTTC.

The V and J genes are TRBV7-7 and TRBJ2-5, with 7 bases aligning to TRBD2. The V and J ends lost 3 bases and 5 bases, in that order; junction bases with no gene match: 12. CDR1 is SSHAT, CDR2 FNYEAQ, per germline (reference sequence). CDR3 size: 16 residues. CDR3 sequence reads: CASSLGTTSDGETQYF. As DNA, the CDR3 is TGTGCCAGCAGCTTGGGGACTACCTCAGATGGGGAGACCCAGTACTTC.

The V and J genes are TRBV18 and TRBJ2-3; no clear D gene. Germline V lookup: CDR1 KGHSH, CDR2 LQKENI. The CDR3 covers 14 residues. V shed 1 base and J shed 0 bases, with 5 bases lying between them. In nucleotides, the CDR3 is TGTGCCAGCTCACCACTGTCTAGCACAGATACGCAGTATTTT. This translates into CASSPLSSTDTQYF.

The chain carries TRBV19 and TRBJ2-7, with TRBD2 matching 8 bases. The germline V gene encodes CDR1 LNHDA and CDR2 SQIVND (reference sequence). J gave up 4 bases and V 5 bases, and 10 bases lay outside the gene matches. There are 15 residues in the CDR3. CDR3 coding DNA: TGTGCCAGTAGTCCCCAGGGCGGCGGGGGGTACGAGCAGTACTTC. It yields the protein CASSPQGGGGYEQYF.

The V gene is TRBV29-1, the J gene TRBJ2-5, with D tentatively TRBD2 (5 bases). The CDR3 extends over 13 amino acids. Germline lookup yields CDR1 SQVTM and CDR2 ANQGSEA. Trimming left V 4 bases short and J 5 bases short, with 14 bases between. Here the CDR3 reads CSVATGFGETQYF. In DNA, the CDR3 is TGCAGCGTTGCGACGGGGTTTGGGGAGACCCAGTACTTC.

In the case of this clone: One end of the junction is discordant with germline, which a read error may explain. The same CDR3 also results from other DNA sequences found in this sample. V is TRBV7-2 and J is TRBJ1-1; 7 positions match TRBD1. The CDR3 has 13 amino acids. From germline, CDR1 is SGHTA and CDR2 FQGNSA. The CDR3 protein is CASSNRGHTEAFF. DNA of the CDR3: TGTGCCAGCAGCAACAGGGGCCACACTGAAGCCTTCTTT.

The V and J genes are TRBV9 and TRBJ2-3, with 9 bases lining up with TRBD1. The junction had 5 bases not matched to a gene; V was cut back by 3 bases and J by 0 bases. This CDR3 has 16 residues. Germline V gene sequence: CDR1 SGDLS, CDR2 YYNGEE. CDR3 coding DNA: TGTGCCAGCAGCGCCCAAGGACAGGGGAGCACAGATACGCAGTATTTT. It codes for CASSAQGQGSTDTQYF.

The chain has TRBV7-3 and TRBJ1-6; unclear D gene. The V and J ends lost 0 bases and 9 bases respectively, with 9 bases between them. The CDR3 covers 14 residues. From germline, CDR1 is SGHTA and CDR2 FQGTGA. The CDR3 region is CASSLTAFGSPLHF. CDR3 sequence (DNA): TGTGCCAGCAGCTTAACAGCCTTCGGTTCACCCCTCCACTTT.

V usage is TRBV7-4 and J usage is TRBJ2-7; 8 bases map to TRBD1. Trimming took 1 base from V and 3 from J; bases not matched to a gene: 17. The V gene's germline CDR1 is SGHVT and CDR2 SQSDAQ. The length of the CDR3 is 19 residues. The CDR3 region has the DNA TGTGCCAGCAGCTTAGGGGGAGCAGGGGGCGCGTCTCGGATCTACGAGCAGTACTTC. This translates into CASSLGGAGGASRIYEQYF.

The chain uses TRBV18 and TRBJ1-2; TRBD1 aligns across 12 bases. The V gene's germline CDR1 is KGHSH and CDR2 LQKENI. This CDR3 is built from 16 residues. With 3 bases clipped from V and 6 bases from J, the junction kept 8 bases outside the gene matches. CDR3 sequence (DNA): TGTGCCAGCTCACCTATCCGGGACAGGGGGCCTAATGGCTACACCTTC. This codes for CASSPIRDRGPNGYTF. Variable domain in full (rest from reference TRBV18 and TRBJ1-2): NAGVMQNPRHLVRRRGQEARLRCSPMKGHSHVYWYRQLPEEGLKFMVYLQKENIIDESGMPKERFSAEFPKEGPSILRIQQVVRGDSAAYFCASSPIRDRGPNGYTFGSGTRLTVV.

The CDR3 DNA sequence: TGTGCCAGCAGTTACTTAGCGGGGGGGGGCACAGATACGCAGTATTTT. Encoded protein: CASSYLAGGGTDTQYF. V usage is TRBV6-6 and J usage is TRBJ2-3; 11 bases map to TRBD2. This CDR3 region has 16 residues. CDR1 is MNHNY, CDR2 SVGAGI, per germline (reference sequence). The junction had 1 base not matched to a gene; V was cut back by 1 base and J by 1 base.

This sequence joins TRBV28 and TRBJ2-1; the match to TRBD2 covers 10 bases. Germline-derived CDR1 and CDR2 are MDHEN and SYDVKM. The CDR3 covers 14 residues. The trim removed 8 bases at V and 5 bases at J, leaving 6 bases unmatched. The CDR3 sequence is CASLLAGSNNEQFF. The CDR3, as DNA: TGTGCCAGCCTACTAGCGGGATCTAACAATGAGCAGTTCTTC.

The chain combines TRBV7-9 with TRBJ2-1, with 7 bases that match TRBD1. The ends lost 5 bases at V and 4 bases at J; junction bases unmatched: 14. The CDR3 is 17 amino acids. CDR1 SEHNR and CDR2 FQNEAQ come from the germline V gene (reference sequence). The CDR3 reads CASSLAETGQPYNEQFF. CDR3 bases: TGTGCCAGCAGCCTCGCCGAGACAGGGCAACCTTACAATGAGCAGTTCTTC.

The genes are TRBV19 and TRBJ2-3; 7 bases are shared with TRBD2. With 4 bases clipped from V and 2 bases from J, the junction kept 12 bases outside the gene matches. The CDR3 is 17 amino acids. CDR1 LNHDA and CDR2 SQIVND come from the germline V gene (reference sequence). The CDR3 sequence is CASSTLAEGFPTDTQYF. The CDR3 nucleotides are TGTGCCAGTAGTACCCTAGCGGAGGGATTCCCCACAGATACGCAGTATTTT.

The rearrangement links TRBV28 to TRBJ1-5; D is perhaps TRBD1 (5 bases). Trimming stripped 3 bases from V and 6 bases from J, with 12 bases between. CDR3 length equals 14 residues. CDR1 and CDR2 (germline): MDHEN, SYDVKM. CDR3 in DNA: TGTGCCAGCAGTTTCCGACAGTCTCGTCAGCCCCAGCATTTT. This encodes CASSFRQSRQPQHF.

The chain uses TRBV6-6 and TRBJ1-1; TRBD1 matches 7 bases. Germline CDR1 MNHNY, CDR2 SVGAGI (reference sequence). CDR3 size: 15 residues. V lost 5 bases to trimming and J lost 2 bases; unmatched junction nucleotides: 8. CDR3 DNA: TGTGCCAGCAGTCGTCCACAGGGGCTAAACACTGAAGCTTTCTTT. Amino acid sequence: CASSRPQGLNTEAFF.

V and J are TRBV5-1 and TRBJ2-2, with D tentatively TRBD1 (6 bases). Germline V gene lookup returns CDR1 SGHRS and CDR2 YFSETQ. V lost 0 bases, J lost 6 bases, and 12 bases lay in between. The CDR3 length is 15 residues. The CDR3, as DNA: TGCGCCAGCAGCTTGGGGGGGACACCCGCCGGGGAGCTGTTTTTT. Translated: CASSLGGTPAGELFF.

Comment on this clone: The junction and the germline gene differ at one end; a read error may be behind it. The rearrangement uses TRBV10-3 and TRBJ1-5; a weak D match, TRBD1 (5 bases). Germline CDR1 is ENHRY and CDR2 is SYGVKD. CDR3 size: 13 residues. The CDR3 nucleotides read TGTGCCAGCAGTTACAGGATTGATCAGCCCCAGCATTTT. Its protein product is CASSYRIDQPQHF.

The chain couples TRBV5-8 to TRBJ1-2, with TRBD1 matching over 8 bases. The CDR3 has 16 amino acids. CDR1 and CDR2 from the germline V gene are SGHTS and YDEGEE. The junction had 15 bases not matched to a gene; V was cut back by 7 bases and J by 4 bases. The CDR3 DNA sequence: TGTGCCAGCGGCCCGGGGACAGGCCCTAGACGCTATGGCTACACCTTC. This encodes CASGPGTGPRRYGYTF.

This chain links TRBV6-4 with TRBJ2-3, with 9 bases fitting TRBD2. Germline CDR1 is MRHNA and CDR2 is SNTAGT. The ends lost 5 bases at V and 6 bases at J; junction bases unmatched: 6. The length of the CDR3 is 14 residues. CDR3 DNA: TGTGCCAGCAGTCCTAGCGGGATTGCGGATACGCAGTATTTT. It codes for CASSPSGIADTQYF.

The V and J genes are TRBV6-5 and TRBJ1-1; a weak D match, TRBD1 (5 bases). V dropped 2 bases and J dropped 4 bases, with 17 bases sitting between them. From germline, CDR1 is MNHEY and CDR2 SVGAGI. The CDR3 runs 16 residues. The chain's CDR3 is CASSYELNRLTTEAFF. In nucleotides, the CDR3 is TGTGCCAGCAGTTACGAGTTGAACAGGTTAACCACTGAAGCTTTCTTT.

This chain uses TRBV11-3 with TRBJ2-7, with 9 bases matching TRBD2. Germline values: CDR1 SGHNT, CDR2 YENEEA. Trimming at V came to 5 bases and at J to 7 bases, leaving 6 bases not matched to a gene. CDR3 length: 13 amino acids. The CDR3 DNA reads TGTGCCAGCAGCCAAACTCTAGCGGGGGAGCAGTACTTC. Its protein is CASSQTLAGEQYF.

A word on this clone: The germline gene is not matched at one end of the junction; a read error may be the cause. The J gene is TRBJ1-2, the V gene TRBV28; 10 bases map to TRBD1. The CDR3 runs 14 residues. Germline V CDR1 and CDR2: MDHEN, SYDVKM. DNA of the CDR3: TGTGCCAGCAGTTTGGGGGACAGGGGCGGGGGCTACCCCTTC. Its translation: CASSLGDRGGGYPF.

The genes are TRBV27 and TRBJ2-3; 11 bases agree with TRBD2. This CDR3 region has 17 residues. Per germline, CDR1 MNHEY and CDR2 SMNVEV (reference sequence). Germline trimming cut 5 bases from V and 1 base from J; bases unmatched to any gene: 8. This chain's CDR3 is CASSRYTSGRGTDTQYF. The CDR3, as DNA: TGTGCCAGCAGTCGATATACTAGCGGGAGAGGCACAGATACGCAGTATTTT.